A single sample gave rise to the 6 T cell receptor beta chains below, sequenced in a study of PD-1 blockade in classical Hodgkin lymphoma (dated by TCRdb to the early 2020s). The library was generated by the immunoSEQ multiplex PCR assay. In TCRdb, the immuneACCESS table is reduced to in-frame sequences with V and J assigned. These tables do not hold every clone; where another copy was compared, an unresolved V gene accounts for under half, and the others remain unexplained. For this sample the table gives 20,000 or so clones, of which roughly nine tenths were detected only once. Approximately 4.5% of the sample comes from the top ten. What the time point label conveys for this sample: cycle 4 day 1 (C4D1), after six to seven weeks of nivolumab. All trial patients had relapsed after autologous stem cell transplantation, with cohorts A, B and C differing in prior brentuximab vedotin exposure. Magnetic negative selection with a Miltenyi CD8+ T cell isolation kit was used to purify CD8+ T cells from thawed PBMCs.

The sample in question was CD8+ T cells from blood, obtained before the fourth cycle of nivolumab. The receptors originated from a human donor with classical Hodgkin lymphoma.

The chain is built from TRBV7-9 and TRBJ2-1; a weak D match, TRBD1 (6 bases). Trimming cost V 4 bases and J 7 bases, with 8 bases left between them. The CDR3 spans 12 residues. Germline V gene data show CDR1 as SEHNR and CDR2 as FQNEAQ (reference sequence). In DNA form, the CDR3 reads TGTGCCAGCAGCTATGACAGGAATGAGCAGTTCTTC. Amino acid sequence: CASSYDRNEQFF.

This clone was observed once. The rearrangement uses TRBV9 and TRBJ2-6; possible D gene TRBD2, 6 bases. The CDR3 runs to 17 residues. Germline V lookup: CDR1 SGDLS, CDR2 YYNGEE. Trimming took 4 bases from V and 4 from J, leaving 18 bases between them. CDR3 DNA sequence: TGTGCCAGCAGCACTAGCTTGGCCCCTTCCGGGGCCAACGTCCTGACTTTC. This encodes CASSTSLAPSGANVLTF. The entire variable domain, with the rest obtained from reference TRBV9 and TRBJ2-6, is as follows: DSGVTQTPKHLITATGQRVTLRCSPRSGDLSVYWYQQSLDQGLQFLIQYYNGEERAKGNILERFSAQQFPDLHSELNLSSLELGDSALYFCASSTSLAPSGANVLTFGAGSRLTVL.

CDR3 sequence reads: CASSFIGPKTGGASEAFF. The CDR3 region has the DNA TGTGCCAGCAGCTTCATCGGGCCGAAGACAGGGGGCGCGTCTGAAGCTTTCTTT. The V and J genes are TRBV7-8 and TRBJ1-1; TRBD1 agrees at 10 bases. Germline lookup yields CDR1 SGHVS and CDR2 FQNEAQ. V was clipped by 3 bases and J by 6 bases; unmatched bases: 16. This CDR3 has 18 residues. The full variable domain, its missing parts supplied by reference TRBV7-8 and TRBJ1-1, is GAGVSQSPRYKVAKRGQDVALRCDPISGHVSLFWYQQALGQGPEFLTYFQNEAQLDKSGLPSDRFFAERPEGSVSTLKIQRTQQEDSAVYLCASSFIGPKTGGASEAFFGQGTRLTVV.

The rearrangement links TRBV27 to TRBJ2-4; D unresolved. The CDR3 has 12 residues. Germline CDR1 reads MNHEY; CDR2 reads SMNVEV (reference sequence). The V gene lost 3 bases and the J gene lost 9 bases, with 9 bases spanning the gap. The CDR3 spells CASSLGSGIQYF. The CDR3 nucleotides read TGTGCCAGCAGTTTGGGGTCTGGCATTCAGTACTTC.

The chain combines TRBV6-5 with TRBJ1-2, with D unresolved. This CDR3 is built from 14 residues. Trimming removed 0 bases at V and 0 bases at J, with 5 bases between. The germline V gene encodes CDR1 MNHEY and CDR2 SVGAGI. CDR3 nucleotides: TGTGCCAGCAGTTACTCAGGATCTAACTATGGCTACACCTTC. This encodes CASSYSGSNYGYTF.

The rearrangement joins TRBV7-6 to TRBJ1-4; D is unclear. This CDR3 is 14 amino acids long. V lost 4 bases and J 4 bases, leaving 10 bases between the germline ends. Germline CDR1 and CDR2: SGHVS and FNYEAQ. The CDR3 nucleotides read TGTGCCAGCAGCTCCTACCTGAATAATGAAAAACTGTTTTTT. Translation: CASSSYLNNEKLFF.